This T cell receptor beta chain originates from a study of post-analysis software for immune sequencing data. About the study: The disease courses spanned relapsing-remitting, secondary progressive and progressive-relapsing forms of multiple sclerosis.

Only a few counts were recorded for this clonotype. The antigen is not known. The length of the CDR3 is 18 residues. CDR1 is SGHRS, CDR2 YFSETQ, per germline. TCR beta cDNA libraries had unique molecular identifiers. TCRdb passed the PCR reads through MiXCR, listing each CDR3 protein once. This table holds 150,000 to 200,000 distinct CDR3 sequences, around 28% found once. Points from the study as a whole: Multiple sclerosis patients showed significantly lower normalized Chao1 diversity than controls did. Comparison of patients with controls showed roughly five TRBV segments more frequent in patients, TRBV5-6, TRBV5-1 and TRBV20-1 among them.

Sample: blood. The TCR was taken from a girl between 10 and 17 years old with multiple sclerosis. The rearrangement links TRBV5-1 to TRBJ2-1, with TRBD2 matching over 15 bases. The DNA end is a closer match to TRBJ2-7, so the J assignment may be wrong. CDR3 loop: CASISGTSGRSSYNEQYF. CDR3 coding DNA: TGCGCCAGCATCTCCGGGACTAGCGGGAGGAGCTCCTACAATGAGCAGTACTTC.